One and the same sample provided the 17 T cell receptor beta chains below, sequenced in a study of regulatory T cells in long-lasting Graves disease. Specified time point: newly diagnosed GD, antithyroid drugs for less than 3 months. Construction of the TCR library relied on RNA isolated from PBMCs. Construction of TCR beta libraries relied on iRepertoire HTBI primers and on Arm-PCR targeting CDR3 regions. Via MiXCR, TCRdb re-called the multiplex PCR reads, giving one row per CDR3 protein. The sample has a few hundred thousand distinct CDR3 sequences, 15% to 20% seen once. The data were also submitted as part of a second study, on T cells in Graves' hyperthyroidism and ophthalmopathy.

Material: peripheral blood mononuclear cells (PBMCs), obtained at new diagnosis, from a patient treated with antithyroid drugs. The receptors derive from a woman aged 18-30 years with Graves disease.

This clonotype was recorded at least ten times. This rearrangement joins TRBV6-1 to TRBJ2-1; 11 positions match TRBD2. The junction had 7 bases not matched to a gene; V was cut back by 5 bases and J by 4 bases. The CDR3 spans 16 residues. Looked up from germline, CDR1 is MNHNS and CDR2 is SASEGT. The CDR3 is CASSPTSGRSYNEQFF. The CDR3 DNA is TGTGCCAGCAGTCCCACTAGCGGGAGATCTTACAATGAGCAGTTCTTC.

V is TRBV7-2 and J is TRBJ2-1; maybe TRBD1 (6 bases). Germline CDR1 is SGHTA and CDR2 is FQGNSA. Deletions cut 5 bases from V and 9 bases from J, with 14 bases between. The CDR3 runs to 13 residues. CDR3 in DNA: TGTGCCAGCAGCCCCTCAGGGGTCTCTGAGCAGTTCTTC. Its protein product is CASSPSGVSEQFF.

The chain combines TRBV20-1 with TRBJ2-3; possibly TRBD1 for D (7 bases). Germline lookup yields CDR1 DFQATT and CDR2 SNEGSKA (reference sequence). V shed 0 bases and J shed 5 bases, with 15 bases lying between them. The CDR3 has 15 residues. The CDR3 loop is CSARDPQGGIDTQYF. For the CDR3, the DNA is TGCAGTGCTAGAGATCCGCAGGGGGGTATAGATACGCAGTATTTT.

This clonotype was observed a handful of times. A single base separates this from a much larger clone, so it may be a read error. The gene calls are TRBV11-2 and TRBJ1-1, with D unresolved. This CDR3 spans 15 amino acids. V lost 3 bases and J lost 6, with 17 bases in between. Germline lookup yields CDR1 SGHAT and CDR2 FQNNGV. The CDR3 loop is CASSLTQNLGAEAFF. CDR3 bases: TGTGCCAGCAGCTTGACACAAAACCTCGGGGCTGAAGCTTTCTTT.

This clonotype was recorded many times. The rearrangement joins TRBV27 to TRBJ2-7; either TRBD1 or TRBD2 may supply D (6 bases each). CDR1 is MNHEY, CDR2 SMNVEV, per germline (reference sequence). The CDR3 consists of 14 residues. V lost 6 bases to trimming and J lost 4 bases, with 16 bases between them. The CDR3 DNA reads TGTGCCAGCAGACCCTCGGGGGCCCAGTACGAGCAGTACTTC. This gives the protein CASRPSGAQYEQYF.

Only a few counts were recorded for this clonotype. This chain uses TRBV10-1 with TRBJ2-7, with D perhaps assigned TRBD1 or TRBD2 (5 bases each). Germline loops: CDR1 WNHNN, CDR2 SYGVQD (reference sequence). CDR3 length: 12 residues. V lost 8 bases to trimming and J lost 7 bases, with 15 bases between them. The CDR3 reads CASGTPRREQYF. DNA of the CDR3: TGCGCCAGCGGGACGCCTCGAAGGGAGCAGTACTTC.

This clonotype occurred many times. The rearrangement joins TRBV20-1 to TRBJ2-3; D remains ambiguous. The CDR3 consists of 13 residues. Trimming took off 0 bases at V and 4 bases at J, with 8 bases between the two ends. From germline, CDR1 is DFQATT and CDR2 SNEGSKA (reference sequence). This chain's CDR3 is CSAREAVPDTQYF. The DNA of the CDR3 is TGCAGTGCTAGAGAGGCAGTACCAGATACGCAGTATTTT.

The chain is built from TRBV5-1 and TRBJ2-4; the match to TRBD2 covers 12 bases. Germline CDR1 SGHRS, CDR2 YFSETQ. This CDR3 spans 18 amino acids. V shed 0 bases, J shed 2 bases, and the junction held 6 bases outside the gene matches. CDR3 residues: CASSLDLAGGVTKNIQYF. CDR3 DNA sequence: TGCGCCAGCAGCTTGGACCTAGCGGGAGGGGTAACCAAAAACATTCAGTACTTC.

At least ten counts were recorded for this clonotype. The chain couples TRBV7-2 to TRBJ1-1; D remains ambiguous. The germline V gene encodes CDR1 SGHTA and CDR2 FQGNSA. The germline V and J ends were trimmed by 4 bases and 0 bases, with 9 bases remaining between them. The CDR3 runs 14 residues. DNA of the CDR3: TGTGCCAGCAGCTGGTCTTCACTGAACACTGAAGCTTTCTTT. Translated, it gives CASSWSSLNTEAFF.

V usage is TRBV24-1 and J usage is TRBJ1-1; D may be TRBD1 (5 bases). The V end was cut by 9 bases, the J end by 4 bases, with 14 bases between. Germline V lookup: CDR1 KGHDR, CDR2 SFDVKD. The CDR3 contains 13 residues. CDR3: CATSWGVGTEAFF. Written as DNA, the CDR3 is TGTGCCACCTCTTGGGGGGTGGGCACTGAAGCTTTCTTT.

This clonotype was seen at least ten times. The chain employs TRBV18 and TRBJ1-6; 8 nucleotides align to TRBD1. Trimming cost V 3 bases and J 9 bases; bases outside gene matches: 13. Germline values: CDR1 KGHSH, CDR2 LQKENI. This CDR3 is built from 17 residues. The CDR3 coding sequence is TGTGCCAGCTCACCGCTCGGGACAGGATCGTCAGGTTCACCCCTCCACTTT. This gives the protein CASSPLGTGSSGSPLHF.

In this sample, this clonotype turned up many times. The chain combines TRBV20-1 with TRBJ2-5, with a possible D match to TRBD2 (5 bases). The germline CDR1 and CDR2 sequences are DFQATT and SNEGSKA (reference sequence). The CDR3 has 14 residues. Between the trimmed V and J ends, which lost 2 bases and 3 bases, there was a span of 13 bases. In DNA form, the CDR3 reads TGCAGTGCTAGACGGACTGAGAGAAAAGAGACCCAGTACTTC. Translation: CSARRTERKETQYF.

This clonotype was picked up many times. This chain connects TRBV30 to TRBJ1-2, with D possibly matching TRBD1 (5 bases). Germline assignment: CDR1 GTSNPN and CDR2 SVGIG (reference sequence). V shed 1 base and J shed 12 bases, with 12 bases lying between them. This CDR3 is 11 amino acids long. Written as DNA, the CDR3 is TGTGCCTGGAGTGCAGGGAAGAGGAACACCTTC. Translated, it gives CAWSAGKRNTF. The full variable domain, its missing parts supplied by reference TRBV30 and TRBJ1-2, is SQTIHQWPATLVQPVGSPLSLECTVEGTSNPNLYWYRQAAGRGLQLLFYSVGIGQISSEVPQNLSASRPQDRQFILSSKKLLLSDSGFYLCAWSAGKRNTFGSGTRLTVV.

There are a few counts of this clonotype. V usage is TRBV6-1 and J usage is TRBJ1-5; the D is unclear. Germline assignment: CDR1 MNHNS and CDR2 SASEGT. CDR3 length: 16 amino acids. Trimming removed 2 bases from V and 2 bases from J, with 13 bases in between. The CDR3 spells CASSERSGLGNQPQHF. Here the CDR3 DNA reads TGTGCCAGCAGTGAAAGATCTGGGCTAGGCAATCAGCCCCAGCATTTT.

This clonotype showed up many times. DNA for the CDR3: TGTGCCAGCAGTTCAAGGACACTCATAGGGACAGGGCTTCAGCCCCAGCATTTT. Its translation is CASSSRTLIGTGLQPQHF. The chain couples TRBV12-3 or TRBV12-4 to TRBJ1-5; 9 bases are a match to TRBD1. The CDR3 runs to 18 residues. V shed 4 bases and J 6 bases; nucleotides not matched to a gene: 16.

This clonotype has at least ten counts. The V and J genes are TRBV20-1 and TRBJ2-7; D ambiguous. Germline loops: CDR1 DFQATT, CDR2 SNEGSKA (reference sequence). Trimming shortened V by 3 bases and J by 6 bases, and 9 bases separated the two germline ends. The CDR3 runs to 11 residues. CDR3 amino acids: CSASQSAEQYF. CDR3 nucleotide sequence: TGCAGTGCTAGTCAATCCGCCGAGCAGTACTTC.

This clonotype came up once. A read error is possible here, since a much larger clone lies one base away. This sequence joins TRBV10-3 and TRBJ2-3; a weak D match, TRBD2 (6 bases). Matching the DNA end better, TRBJ2-5 makes the J call doubtful. The CDR3 is 16 residues long. Germline CDR1 reads ENHRY; CDR2 reads SYGVKD. CDR3 DNA sequence: TGTGCCATCAGTGAGTCGATAGCTAGCGCGCAAGGGACCCAGTACTTC. This codes for CAISESIASAQGTQYF.